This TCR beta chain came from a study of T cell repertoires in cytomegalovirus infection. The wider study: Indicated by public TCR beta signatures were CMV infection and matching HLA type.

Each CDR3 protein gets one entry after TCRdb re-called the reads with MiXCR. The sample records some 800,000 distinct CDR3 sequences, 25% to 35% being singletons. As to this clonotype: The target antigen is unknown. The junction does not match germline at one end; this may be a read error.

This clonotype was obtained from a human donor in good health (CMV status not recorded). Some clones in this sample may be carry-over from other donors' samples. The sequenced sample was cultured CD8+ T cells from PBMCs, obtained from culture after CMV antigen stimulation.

CDR3 region: CTSSLRRVGELFF. CDR3 nucleotide sequence: TGCACCAGCAGCCTCCGAAGAGTCGGGGAGCTGTTTTTT. This chain links TRBV4-1 with TRBJ2-2; D remains ambiguous. Germline V CDR1 and CDR2: MGHRA, YSYEKL. The CDR3 has 13 amino acids.